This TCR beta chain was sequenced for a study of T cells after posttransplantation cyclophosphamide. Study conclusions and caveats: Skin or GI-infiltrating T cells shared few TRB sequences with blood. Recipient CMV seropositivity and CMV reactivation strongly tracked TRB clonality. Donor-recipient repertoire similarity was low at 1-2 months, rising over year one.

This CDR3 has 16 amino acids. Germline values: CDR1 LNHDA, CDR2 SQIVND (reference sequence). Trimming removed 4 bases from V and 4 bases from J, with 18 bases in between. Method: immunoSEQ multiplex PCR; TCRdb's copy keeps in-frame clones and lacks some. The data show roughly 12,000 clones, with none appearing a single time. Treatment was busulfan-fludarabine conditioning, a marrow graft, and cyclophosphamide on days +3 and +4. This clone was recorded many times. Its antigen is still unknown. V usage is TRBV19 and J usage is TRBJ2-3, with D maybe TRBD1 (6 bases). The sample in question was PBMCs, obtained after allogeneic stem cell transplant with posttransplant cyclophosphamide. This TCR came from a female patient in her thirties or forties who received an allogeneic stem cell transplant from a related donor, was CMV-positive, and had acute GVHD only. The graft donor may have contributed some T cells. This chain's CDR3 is CASSRPQGPNADTQYF. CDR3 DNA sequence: TGTGCCAGTAGTAGACCACAGGGACCCAACGCAGATACGCAGTATTTT.